This TCR beta chain was sequenced during a study of identical twins' blood T cells. Study-wide points: Twins shared about as many clonotypes as their cloneset sizes predicted.

From germline, CDR1 is KGHSH and CDR2 LQKENI. This CDR3 comprises 15 residues. Trimming shortened V by 1 base and J by 11 bases, and 15 bases separated the two germline ends. Each TCR cDNA library carried sample-specific barcodes on both ends. TCRdb reanalysed the 5' RACE reads using MiXCR and keeps one entry per CDR3 protein. The data contain fewer than 450,000 distinct CDR3 sequences, approximately 30% of them seen just once; the ten biggest clones take up approximately 6.6%. Remarks on this clonotype: Its antigen is unidentified.

The TCR sequence derives from a woman between 18 and 55 years old in good health. The rearrangement uses TRBV18 and TRBJ1-6; no clear D gene. Material for sequencing was PBMCs. The CDR3 loop reads CASSPLKGGGPPLHF. Here the CDR3 DNA reads TGTGCCAGCTCACCACTGAAGGGAGGAGGACCACCCCTCCACTTT.